Listed below are T cell receptor beta chains from one sample, sequenced in a study of T cell responses to AZD1222 COVID-19 vaccine. Using immunoSEQ multiplex PCR, the repertoire was profiled, and TCRdb retains in-frame clones only, with some absent. The table lists about 31,000 clones, 88% of them singletons, with 14% in the top ten. Sequenced material: peripheral blood, taken 28 days after the second AZD1222 dose. These receptors were collected from an adult who received the AZD1222 COVID-19 vaccine. Each CDR3 is given with its conserved first and last residue. The order of the fields is V gene, D gene, CDR3 length, J gene, CDR3 protein, CDR3 DNA. A D gene is named only where the DNA matches it firmly.

TRBV6-5	TRBD1	14	TRBJ1-6	CASSRQGINSPLHF	TGTGCCAGCAGTCGACAGGGGATTAATTCACCCCTCCACTTT
TRBV5-1	NA	16	TRBJ2-6	CASSTGLLSGANVLTF	TGCGCCAGCAGCACGGGACTGCTCTCTGGGGCCAACGTCCTGACTTTC
TRBV5-4	NA	15	TRBJ1-5	CASSSFPGSNQPQHF	TGTGCCAGCAGCTCCTTCCCCGGGAGCAATCAGCCCCAGCATTTT
TRBV11-2	NA	11	TRBJ1-1	CASSPTGKAFF	TGTGCCAGCAGCCCAACAGGGAAAGCTTTCTTT
TRBV28	TRBD2	14	TRBJ2-5	CASQVAGAPGAQYF	TGTGCCAGCCAGGTAGCGGGGGCACCTGGGGCCCAGTACTTC
TRBV6-6	TRBD1	15	TRBJ1-6	CASSYPGQGRPPLHF	TGTGCCAGCAGTTACCCGGGACAGGGTAGGCCACCCCTCCACTTT
TRBV19	TRBD2	15	TRBJ2-5	CASSDSGLAYETQYF	TGTGCCAGTAGTGACTCCGGACTAGCGTATGAGACCCAGTACTTC
TRBV10-1	NA	14	TRBJ2-5	CASSHGVGEETQYF	TGCGCCAGCTCTCACGGGGTCGGAGAGGAAACCCAGTACTTC
TRBV5-1	TRBD1	15	TRBJ1-4	CASSPRDRGSEKLFF	TGCGCCAGCAGCCCCCGGGACAGGGGTTCTGAAAAACTGTTTTTT
TRBV11-1	NA	14	TRBJ2-1	CASSLRVSYNEQFF	TGTGCCAGCAGCTTGCGGGTCTCCTACAATGAGCAGTTCTTC
TRBV7-3	NA	14	TRBJ2-3	CASSLGFSTDTQYF	TGTGCCAGCAGCTTAGGGTTCAGCACAGATACGCAGTATTTT
TRBV18	NA	13	TRBJ2-5	CASSPTSSETQYF	TGTGCCAGCTCACCAACTAGCTCAGAGACCCAGTACTTC
TRBV4-1	NA	15	TRBJ1-2	CASSQDKGTDYGYTF	TGCGCCAGCAGCCAAGACAAGGGTACCGATTATGGCTACACCTTC
TRBV6-2/TRBV6-3	NA	14	TRBJ2-3	CASSTLWAADTQYF	TGTGCCAGCAGTACTCTTTGGGCAGCAGATACGCAGTATTTT
TRBV2	NA	13	TRBJ1-5	CASKDISNQPQHF	TGTGCCAGCAAGGATATTAGCAATCAGCCCCAGCATTTT
TRBV7-2	NA	12	TRBJ1-2	CASSLVWEGYTF	TGTGCCAGCAGCTTAGTCTGGGAAGGCTACACCTTC
TRBV4-2	NA	19	TRBJ1-3	CASSQGDELWGLSGNTIYF	TGTGCCAGCAGCCAAGGGGACGAACTTTGGGGTCTGTCTGGAAACACCATATATTTT